The text below deals with one T cell receptor beta chain. No cognate antigen has been identified for it. Nothing much larger sits one base from this clone, and base qualities are not available. This record comes from a study of PD-1 blockade in classical Hodgkin lymphoma (dated by TCRdb to the early 2020s). Describing the broader study: Nivolumab dosing was 3 mg/kg intravenously every 2 weeks, continuing until either disease progression or unacceptable toxicity. A peripheral blood immune signature of response to PD-1 blockade in classical Hodgkin lymphoma was defined using TCR beta sequencing and CyTOF.

The Qiagen DNeasy kit was used to extract genomic DNA both from unsorted PBMCs and from the negatively selected CD4+ and CD8+ fractions. TCR beta CDR3 regions were amplified by immunoSEQ multiplex PCR using primers annealing to V and J segments. A synthetic immune receptor repertoire was used to minimize amplification bias, and any residual bias was removed computationally once sequencing was done. The study's processing was this. Custom Python scripts were used to quantify repertoire diversity as the Shannon entropy index. Unsorted, CD4+ and CD8+ repertoires were examined separately, except in combined analyses, for which CD4+ and CD8+ sequences were merged in silico. A clone counted as expanded when the clone's frequency after treatment rose at least 2-fold relative to C1D1, and clones undetected at baseline were given a pseudocount of 0.5. Singleton clones were defined as clones with 0 or 1 copy at C1D1, and non-singleton clones were defined as clones with 2 or more copies. By matching protein sequences in sorted samples from the same patient, clones expanded in unsorted samples were annotated as CD4+, CD8+ or unknown. Wilcoxon tests were applied to paired samples to test diversity changes from C1D1 to C4D1. Entries here come from immuneACCESS through TCRdb and include only in-frame sequences with V and J called. Some clones fail to appear in such tables; in the studies checked, an unresolved V gene covers under half of the shortfall, and the cause of the remainder is unknown. V and J calls and clone size are copied from that table; D and trimming were computed from the DNA. The sample table contains around 18,000 clones; only one count was recorded for around 75% of them. The ten largest account for 2% to 2.5% of the sample.

The intended sense of this specimen's time point label: cycle 4 day 1 (C4D1), after six to seven weeks of nivolumab. Every trial patient had relapsed following autologous stem cell transplantation, and prior brentuximab vedotin exposure was what differed among cohorts A, B and C. A Miltenyi CD4+ T cell isolation kit was used for magnetic negative selection to purify CD4+ T cells from thawed PBMCs. The trial cohort was composed of about 53 patients with relapsed/refractory classical Hodgkin lymphoma, for whom complete response, partial response or progressive disease was recorded as best overall response. In the multi-cohort phase II CheckMate 205 trial, trial patients received single-agent nivolumab. An independent review committee assessed best overall response using the 2007 International Working Group response criteria. Trial PBMCs were collected just before the start of nivolumab (C1D1) and during therapy at cycle 2 day 1 and cycle 4 day 1. After peripheral blood was drawn into 8 mL Vacutainer Cell Preparation Tubes, PBMCs were isolated by centrifugation and then cryopreserved. Purified CD4+ and CD8+ fractions were prepared only for cases where an additional PBMC sample was available. Magnetically labelled cells were removed on LS columns in a quadroMACS separator, and the flow-through was retained as the purified fraction.

Study-wide conclusions, independent of this receptor: Trial patients with a complete response had baseline diversity similar to that of newly diagnosed patients, while partial responders and progressors had significantly lower diversity. Patients starting nivolumab less than 1 year after ASCT had lower diversity and were excluded from later analyses to avoid confounding by immune reconstitution. Baseline TCR diversity was reported to be lower in newly diagnosed patients than in healthy donors and to be lower still in relapsed/refractory patients. CD4+ but not CD8+ TCR diversity rose significantly by C4D1 (p=0.0027 vs p=0.16), most apparent in complete responders (p=0.02). The study was restricted to a single clinical trial cohort, and the causes of repertoire differences, possibly disease activity or prior therapy, were left undefined.

V loses 6 bases, J loses 6 bases, and the germline ends lie 17 bases apart. From the cysteine up to the phenylalanine, the CDR3 has a length of 14 residues. Only the CDR3 DNA is retained, 42 bases long and in frame from the first base. CDR1 and CDR2 were assigned from the germline V gene as MNHNS and SASEGT. Sequences were derived from CD4+ T cells from blood, sampled before the fourth cycle of nivolumab. The source is a human donor with classical Hodgkin lymphoma. The sequence is built from TRBV6-1 and TRBJ1-2, and possibly TRBD1, on 6 matching bases. The bases read TGTGCCAGCAGGGCCCGAGGGGGTTTTGATGGCTACACCTTC. This sequence encodes CASRARGGFDGYTF.